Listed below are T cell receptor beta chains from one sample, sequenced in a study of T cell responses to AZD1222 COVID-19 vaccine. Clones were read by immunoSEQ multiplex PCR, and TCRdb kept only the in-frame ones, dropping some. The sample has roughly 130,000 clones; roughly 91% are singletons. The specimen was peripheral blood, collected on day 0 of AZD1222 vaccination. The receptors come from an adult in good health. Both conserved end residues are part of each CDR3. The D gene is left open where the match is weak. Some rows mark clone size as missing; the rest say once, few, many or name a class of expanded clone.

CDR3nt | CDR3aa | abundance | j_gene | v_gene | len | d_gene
TGTGCCAGCAGTTTTTTAGCGGGCGATTCCTACAATGAGCAGTTCTTC | CASSFLAGDSYNEQFF | - | TRBJ2-1 | TRBV21-1 | 16 | -
TGTGCCAGTACCCCAAGAGGAGGCTCTGGAAACACCATATATTTT | CASTPRGGSGNTIYF | - | TRBJ1-3 | TRBV19 | 15 | -
TGTGCCAGCAGCTCGAGAGCCAGTCTCGGCTACACCTTC | CASSSRASLGYTF | - | TRBJ1-2 | TRBV9 | 13 | -
TGTGCCAGCAGCGTAGACGGGGGGGATTACAATGAGCAGTTCTTC | CASSVDGGDYNEQFF | few | TRBJ2-1 | TRBV9 | 15 | TRBD2
TGTGCCAGCAGTTACTTGGGCGGTAGCAATCAGCCCCAGCATTTT | CASSYLGGSNQPQHF | - | TRBJ1-5 | TRBV6-5 | 15 | -
TGTGCCAGCAGTTCCCATGCGGGAGGGGTCCCCTACAATGAGCAGTTCTTC | CASSSHAGGVPYNEQFF | - | TRBJ2-1 | TRBV2 | 17 | TRBD2
TGTGCCAGCAGCTTGAAGTTTCCCGGAATTTCCTACGAGCAGTACTTC | CASSLKFPGISYEQYF | - | TRBJ2-7 | TRBV7-8 | 16 | -
TGTGCCAGCAGTACCGGGACGCGAGGCTACACCTTC | CASSTGTRGYTF | - | TRBJ1-2 | TRBV6-5 | 12 | -
TGTGCCAGCAGCATGGACAGGGTCTATAATTCACCCCTCCACTTT | CASSMDRVYNSPLHF | once | TRBJ1-6 | TRBV6-6 | 15 | TRBD1
TGTGCCAGCAGCTCATCTCTAGCGGGAGGTTACAATGAGCAGTTCTTC | CASSSSLAGGYNEQFF | once | TRBJ2-1 | TRBV7-9 | 16 | TRBD2
TGCGCCAGCAGCCAAGAGGTTGGAGGTTCCGAAGCTTTCTTT | CASSQEVGGSEAFF | - | TRBJ1-1 | TRBV4-3 | 14 | -
TGTGCCAGCAGCCAGGGACAGGGGACTGAAGCTTTCTTT | CASSQGQGTEAFF | - | TRBJ1-1 | TRBV6-5 | 13 | TRBD1
TGCGCCAGCAGCCGATTGGGGACAGGGGGCGTGAACACTGAAGCTTTCTTT | CASSRLGTGGVNTEAFF | once | TRBJ1-1 | TRBV5-1 | 17 | TRBD1
TGTGCCAGCAGTGGACGGGTGAATACTGAAGCTTTCTTT | CASSGRVNTEAFF | - | TRBJ1-1 | TRBV12-3/TRBV12-4 | 13 | -
TGTGCCAGCAGCTTGTCGGGAGGTGGGGGCGAGCAGTACTTC | CASSLSGGGGEQYF | - | TRBJ2-7 | TRBV13 | 14 | TRBD2
TGTGCCAGTAGTCTGGGGGAAAACACTGAAGCTTTCTTT | CASSLGENTEAFF | - | TRBJ1-1 | TRBV19 | 13 | -
TGTGCCAGCAGCCCGATTGGGGGTGAAGCTTTCTTT | CASSPIGGEAFF | - | TRBJ1-1 | TRBV5-6 | 12 | -
TGTGCCAGCAGCTTGGGAGGCGGCATGGGGCCCCAGCATTTT | CASSLGGGMGPQHF | - | TRBJ1-5 | TRBV5-4 | 14 | -